Each of the 3 T cell receptor beta chains below was sequenced from the same sample in a study of T cell changes during pregnancy in multiple sclerosis. Measured with immunoSEQ multiplex PCR; TCRdb has only the in-frame clones, and not every one. The data hold around 97,000 clones, with roughly nine tenths observed a single time. Sequences were derived from peripheral blood, sampled after pregnancy. The receptors come from a female donor with multiple sclerosis, enrolled in a pregnancy study.

The rearrangement joins TRBV5-4 to TRBJ2-1, with a tentative D call TRBD1 (5 bases). V lost 5 bases and J 6 bases, leaving 12 bases between the germline ends. The CDR3 extends over 13 amino acids. Germline-derived CDR1 and CDR2 are SGHNT and YYREEE (reference sequence). This CDR3 is CASRPRQLNEQFF. The CDR3 DNA reads TGTGCCAGCAGGCCACGACAGCTCAATGAGCAGTTCTTC.

The rearrangement links TRBV28 to TRBJ2-1, with 13 bases identical to TRBD2. Germline-derived CDR1 and CDR2 are MDHEN and SYDVKM. CDR3 length: 19 residues. The J segment lost 1 base and the V segment lost 3 bases, leaving 9 bases of the junction unmatched. The CDR3 reads CASSLGPGLAGRSYNEQFF. The CDR3 nucleotides read TGTGCCAGCAGTTTGGGTCCGGGACTAGCGGGAAGGTCCTACAATGAGCAGTTCTTC.

V and J are TRBV6-5 and TRBJ2-5, with 8 positions matching TRBD1. This CDR3 comprises 15 residues. Germline V lookup: CDR1 MNHEY, CDR2 SVGAGI. Unmatched junction bases numbered 7, after V lost 3 bases and J lost 4 bases. The CDR3: CASSYEFGTGETQYF. The CDR3 region has the DNA TGTGCCAGCAGTTATGAGTTTGGGACAGGAGAGACCCAGTACTTC.